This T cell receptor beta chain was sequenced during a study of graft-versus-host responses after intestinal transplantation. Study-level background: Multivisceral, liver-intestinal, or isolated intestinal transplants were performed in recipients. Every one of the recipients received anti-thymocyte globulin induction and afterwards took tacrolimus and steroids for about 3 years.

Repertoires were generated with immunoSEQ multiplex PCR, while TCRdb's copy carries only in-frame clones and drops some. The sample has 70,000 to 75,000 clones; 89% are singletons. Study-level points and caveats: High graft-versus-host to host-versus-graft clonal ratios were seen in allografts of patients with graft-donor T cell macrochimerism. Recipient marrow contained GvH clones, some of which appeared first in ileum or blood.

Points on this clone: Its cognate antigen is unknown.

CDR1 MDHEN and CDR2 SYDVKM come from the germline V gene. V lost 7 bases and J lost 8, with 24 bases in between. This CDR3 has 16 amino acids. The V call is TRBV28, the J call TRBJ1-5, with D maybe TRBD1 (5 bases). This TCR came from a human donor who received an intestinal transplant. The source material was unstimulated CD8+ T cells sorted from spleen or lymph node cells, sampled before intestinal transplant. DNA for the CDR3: TGTGCCAGCACGAAAACCCTCGGGGGGGAAGACGAGCCCCAGCATTTT. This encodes CASTKTLGGEDEPQHF.